A single sample is the source of the 2 T cell receptor beta chains below, sequenced in a study of T cell clones after liver transplantation. The table came from immunoSEQ multiplex PCR; TCRdb's copy has only in-frame clones and leaves some out. The table has over 14,000 clones, about nine tenths seen once. The source was CD8+ T cells from blood, collected before liver transplant. These receptors all stem from a human donor who received a liver transplant.

The chain uses TRBV5-1 and TRBJ2-7, with no clear D. V was pared by 0 bases and J by 2 bases, with 9 bases between. This CDR3 has 14 residues. Germline CDR1 and CDR2: SGHRS and YFSETQ. Written as DNA, the CDR3 is TGCGCCAGCAGCTTGGTAGGGCCGACCTACGAGCAGTACTTC. Translation: CASSLVGPTYEQYF.

The V gene is TRBV20-1, the J gene TRBJ2-1; D is unclear. CDR1 DFQATT and CDR2 SNEGSKA come from the germline V gene (reference sequence). Trimming took 4 bases from V and 8 from J, leaving 6 bases between them. CDR3 size: 10 residues. Here the CDR3 DNA reads TGCAGTGCTATGGTGGATGAGCAGTTCTTC. Protein product: CSAMVDEQFF.